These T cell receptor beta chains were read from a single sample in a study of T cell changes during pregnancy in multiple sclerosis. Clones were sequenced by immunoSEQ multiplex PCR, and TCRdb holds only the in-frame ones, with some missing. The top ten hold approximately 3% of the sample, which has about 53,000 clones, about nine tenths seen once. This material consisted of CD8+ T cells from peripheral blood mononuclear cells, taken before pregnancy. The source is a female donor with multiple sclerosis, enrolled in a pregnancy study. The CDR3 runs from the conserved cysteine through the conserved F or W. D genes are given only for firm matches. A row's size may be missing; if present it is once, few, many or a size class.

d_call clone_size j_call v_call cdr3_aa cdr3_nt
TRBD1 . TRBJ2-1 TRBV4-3 CASSQGTGGNEQFF TGCGCCAGCAGCCAAGGGACAGGGGGTAATGAGCAGTTCTTC
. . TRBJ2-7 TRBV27 CASSFIARALSYEQYF TGTGCCAGCAGTTTTATCGCCAGGGCCCTATCCTACGAGCAGTACTTC
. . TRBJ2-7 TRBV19 CASSIADKPYEQYF TGTGCCAGTAGTATAGCGGACAAACCCTACGAGCAGTACTTC
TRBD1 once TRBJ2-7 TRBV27 CASSMLGTGNWIGEQYF TGTGCCAGCAGTATGCTCGGGACAGGGAATTGGATAGGCGAGCAGTACTTC
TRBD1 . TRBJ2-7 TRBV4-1 CASSQPGQNYEQYF TGCGCCAGCAGCCAGCCGGGACAGAACTACGAGCAGTACTTC
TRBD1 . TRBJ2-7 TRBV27 CASSLGTGGVEQYF TGTGCCAGCAGTTTAGGGACAGGGGGCGTCGAGCAGTACTTC
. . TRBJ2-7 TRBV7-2 CASSKTAAYEQYF TGTGCCAGCAGCAAGACAGCCGCCTACGAGCAGTACTTC
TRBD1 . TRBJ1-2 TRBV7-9 CASSPPTGIYGYTF TGTGCCAGCAGCCCCCCGACAGGGATCTATGGCTACACCTTC
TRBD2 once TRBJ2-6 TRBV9 CASSLSGGASGANVLTF TGTGCCAGCAGCCTCAGCGGGGGCGCCTCTGGGGCCAACGTCCTGACTTTC
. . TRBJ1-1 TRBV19 CASSPNWGVAEAFF TGTGCCAGTAGTCCCAATTGGGGGGTCGCTGAAGCTTTCTTT
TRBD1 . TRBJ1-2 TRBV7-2 CASSLGTGGANYGYTF TGTGCCAGCAGCCTAGGGACAGGGGGCGCGAACTATGGCTACACCTTC
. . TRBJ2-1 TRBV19 CASSGGPAGDSYNEQFF TGTGCCAGTAGTGGGGGGCCCGCGGGGGACTCCTACAATGAGCAGTTCTTC
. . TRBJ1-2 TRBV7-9 CASSLVRESPFGYTF TGTGCCAGCAGCTTAGTCAGGGAATCCCCTTTTGGCTACACCTTC
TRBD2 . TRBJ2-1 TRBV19 CASSIGRGGAYNEQFF TGTGCCAGTAGTATTGGGCGGGGGGGCGCGTACAATGAGCAGTTCTTC
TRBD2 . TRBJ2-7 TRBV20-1 CSALRGDEQYF TGCAGTGCCCTGCGGGGGGACGAGCAGTACTTC
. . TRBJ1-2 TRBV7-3 CAITGSGYGYTF TGTGCCATCACAGGGTCGGGGTATGGCTACACCTTC
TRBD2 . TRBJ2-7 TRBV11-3 CASKKGRGTYEQYF TGTGCCAGCAAAAAAGGGCGGGGGACCTACGAGCAGTACTTC
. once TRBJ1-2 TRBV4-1 CASSPTVGARYGYTF TGCGCCAGCAGCCCGACGGTAGGGGCGCGGTATGGCTACACCTTC
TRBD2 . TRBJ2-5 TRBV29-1 CSLMPTGGGQETQYF TGCAGCCTGATGCCAACGGGGGGGGGCCAGGAGACCCAGTACTTC
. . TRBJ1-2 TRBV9 CASSVSGRKDDGYTF TGTGCCAGCAGCGTATCCGGCAGGAAGGATGATGGCTACACCTTC
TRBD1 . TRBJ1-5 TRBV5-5 CASSMTGNSNQPQHF TGTGCCAGCAGCATGACAGGGAATAGCAATCAGCCCCAGCATTTT
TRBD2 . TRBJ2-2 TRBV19 CATDSGGAAGELFF TGTGCCACGGATAGCGGGGGGGCCGCCGGGGAGCTGTTTTTT
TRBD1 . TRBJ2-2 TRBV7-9 CASSPGQGADTGELFF TGTGCCAGCAGTCCGGGACAGGGGGCTGACACCGGGGAGCTGTTTTTT
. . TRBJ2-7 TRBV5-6 CASSLGTGSPYEQYF TGTGCCAGCAGCTTGGGTACGGGGAGTCCCTACGAGCAGTACTTC
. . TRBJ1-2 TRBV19 CASNPRSLFPLYGYTF TGTGCCAGTAACCCGAGGTCTCTCTTCCCCCTCTATGGCTACACCTTC
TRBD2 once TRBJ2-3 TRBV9 CASSVAHAGGHTDTQYF TGTGCCAGCAGCGTAGCTCACGCGGGGGGACATACAGATACGCAGTATTTT
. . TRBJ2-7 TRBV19 CASSIEQGGEQYF TGTGCCAGTAGTATAGAGCAGGGCGGCGAGCAGTACTTC
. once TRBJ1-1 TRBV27 CASTSVGEGSTEAFF TGTGCCAGCACCTCGGTAGGGGAAGGAAGCACTGAAGCTTTCTTT
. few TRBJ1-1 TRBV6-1 CASREGGTEAFF TGTGCCAGCAGGGAGGGTGGGACTGAAGCTTTCTTT
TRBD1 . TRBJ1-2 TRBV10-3 CATQKQGGYGYTF TGTGCCACCCAAAAACAGGGGGGCTATGGCTACACCTTC
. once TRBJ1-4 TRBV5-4 CASSQDPGRGSEKLFF TGCGCCAGCAGCCAAGATCCCGGCAGGGGTAGTGAAAAACTGTTTTTT
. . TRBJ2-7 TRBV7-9 CASSVQGYEQYF TGTGCCAGCAGCGTACAGGGCTACGAGCAGTACTTC
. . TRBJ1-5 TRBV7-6 CASSPEAVSNQPQHF TGTGCCAGCAGCCCAGAGGCAGTCAGCAATCAGCCCCAGCATTTT
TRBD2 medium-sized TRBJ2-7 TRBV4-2 CASSQSRGGSYEQYF TGTGCCAGCAGCCAAAGTCGGGGGGGATCCTACGAGCAGTACTTC
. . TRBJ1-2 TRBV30 CACPPPDSPPNYGYTF TGTGCCTGCCCCCCGCCTGACAGTCCTCCTAACTATGGCTACACCTTC